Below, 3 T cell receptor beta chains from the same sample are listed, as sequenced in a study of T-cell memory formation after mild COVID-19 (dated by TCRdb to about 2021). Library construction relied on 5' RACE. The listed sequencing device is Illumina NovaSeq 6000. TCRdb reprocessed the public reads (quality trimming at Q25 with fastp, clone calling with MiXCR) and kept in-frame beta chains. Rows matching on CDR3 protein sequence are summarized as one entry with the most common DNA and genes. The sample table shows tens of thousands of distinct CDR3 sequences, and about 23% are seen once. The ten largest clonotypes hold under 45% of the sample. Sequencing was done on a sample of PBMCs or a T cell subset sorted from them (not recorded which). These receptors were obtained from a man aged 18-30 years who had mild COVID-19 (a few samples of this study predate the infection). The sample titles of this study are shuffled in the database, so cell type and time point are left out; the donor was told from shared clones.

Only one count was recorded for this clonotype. CDR3 sequence reads: CASSANRDREFGEQFF. The CDR3 region has the DNA TGTGCCAGCAGCGCAAACCGGGACAGGGAGTTCGGTGAGCAGTTCTTC. This rearrangement joins TRBV7-6 to TRBJ2-1; 9 bases are a match to TRBD1. The CDR3 runs 16 residues. Trimming took 5 bases from V and 9 from J; bases not matched to a gene: 14. The germline V gene encodes CDR1 SGHVS and CDR2 FNYEAQ.

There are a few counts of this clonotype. CDR3 loop: CASSGQPQHF. In DNA form, the CDR3 reads TGTGCCAGCAGTGGGCAGCCCCAGCATTTT. V gene TRBV28 combines with J gene TRBJ1-5; D not certain. The CDR3 has 10 amino acids. The V gene lost 5 bases and the J gene lost 7 bases, with 3 bases spanning the gap. The germline CDR1 and CDR2 sequences are MDHEN and SYDVKM. Looking up the rest from reference TRBV28 and TRBJ1-5 gives the full variable domain: DVKVTQSSRYLVKRTGEKVFLECVQDMDHENMFWYRQDPGLGLRLIYFSYDVKMKEKGDIPEGYSVSREKKERFSLILESASTNQTSMYLCASSGQPQHFGDGTRLSIL.

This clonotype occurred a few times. The CDR3 DNA is TGTGCCAGCAGGGTAGCCGGAAGGAGCAATGAGCAGTTCTTC. This encodes CASRVAGRSNEQFF. The rearrangement links TRBV12-3 or TRBV12-4 to TRBJ2-1; D is unresolved. V was pared by 6 bases and J by 6 bases, with 15 bases between. CDR3 length: 14 residues.